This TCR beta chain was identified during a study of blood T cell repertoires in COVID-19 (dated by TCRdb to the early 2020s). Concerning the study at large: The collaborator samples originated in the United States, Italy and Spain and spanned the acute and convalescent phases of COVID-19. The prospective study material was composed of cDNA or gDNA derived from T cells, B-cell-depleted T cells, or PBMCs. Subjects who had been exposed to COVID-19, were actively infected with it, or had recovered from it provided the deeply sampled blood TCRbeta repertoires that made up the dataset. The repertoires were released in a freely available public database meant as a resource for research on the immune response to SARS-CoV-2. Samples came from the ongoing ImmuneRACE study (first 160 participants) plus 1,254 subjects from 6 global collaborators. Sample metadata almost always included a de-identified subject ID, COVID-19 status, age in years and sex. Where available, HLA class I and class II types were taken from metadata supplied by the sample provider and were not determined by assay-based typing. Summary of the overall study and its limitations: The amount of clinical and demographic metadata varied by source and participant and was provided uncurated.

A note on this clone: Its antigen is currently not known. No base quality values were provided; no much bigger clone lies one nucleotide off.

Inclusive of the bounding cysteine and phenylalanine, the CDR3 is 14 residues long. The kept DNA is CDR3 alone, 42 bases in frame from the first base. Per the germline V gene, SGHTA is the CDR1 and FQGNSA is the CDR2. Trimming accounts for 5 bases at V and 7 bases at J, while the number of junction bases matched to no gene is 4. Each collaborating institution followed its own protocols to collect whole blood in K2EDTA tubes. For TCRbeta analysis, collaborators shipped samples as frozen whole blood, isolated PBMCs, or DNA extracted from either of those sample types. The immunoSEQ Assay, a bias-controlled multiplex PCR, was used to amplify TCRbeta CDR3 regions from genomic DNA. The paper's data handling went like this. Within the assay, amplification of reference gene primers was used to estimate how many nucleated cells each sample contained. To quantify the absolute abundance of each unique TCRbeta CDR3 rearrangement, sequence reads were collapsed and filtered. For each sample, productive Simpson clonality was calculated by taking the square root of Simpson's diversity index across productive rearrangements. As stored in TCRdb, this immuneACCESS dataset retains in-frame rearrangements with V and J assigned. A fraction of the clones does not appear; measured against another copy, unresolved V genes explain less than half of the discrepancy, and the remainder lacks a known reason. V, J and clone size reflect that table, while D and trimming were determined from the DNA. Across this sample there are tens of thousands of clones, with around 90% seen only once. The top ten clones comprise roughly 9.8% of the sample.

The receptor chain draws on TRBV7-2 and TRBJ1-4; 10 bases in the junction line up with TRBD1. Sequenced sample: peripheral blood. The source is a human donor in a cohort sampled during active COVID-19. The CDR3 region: CASSRDRGGEKLFF. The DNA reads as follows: TGTGCCAGCAGCCGGGACAGGGGCGGTGAAAAACTGTTTTTT.